Listed below are T cell receptor beta chains from one sample, sequenced in a study of blood T cell repertoires in COVID-19. Clones were sequenced by immunoSEQ multiplex PCR, and TCRdb holds only the in-frame ones, with some missing. The table has just under 50,000 clones, less than 80% seen once. Sequencing was performed on peripheral blood. These receptors all come from a man aged 70 or older with acute or convalescent COVID-19. The CDR3 runs from the conserved cysteine through the conserved F or W. Each record gives: clone size, J gene, V gene, D gene, CDR3 protein, CDR3 DNA. A D gene is named only where the DNA matches it firmly. Not all rows give a size; the values are once, few, many and, for expanded clones, a class.

.,TRBJ1-4,TRBV28,TRBD1,CASSFAGTGNEKLFF,TGTGCCAGCAGTTTTGCCGGGACAGGGAACGAAAAACTGTTTTTT
.,TRBJ1-1,TRBV19,.,CASVIEPGGTEAFF,TGTGCCAGTGTTATCGAGCCGGGGGGGACTGAAGCTTTCTTT
.,TRBJ2-1,TRBV7-9,TRBD2,CASSLAGGPNEQFF,TGTGCCAGCAGTCTAGCGGGGGGTCCGAATGAGCAGTTCTTC
.,TRBJ2-1,TRBV5-6,.,CASSLRLAPYNEQFF,TGTGCCAGCAGCTTGCGGCTAGCGCCCTACAATGAGCAGTTCTTC
.,TRBJ2-2,TRBV13,.,CASRWRGTGQNTGELFF,TGTGCCAGTCGATGGAGAGGAACAGGTCAGAATACCGGGGAGCTGTTTTTT
.,TRBJ1-5,TRBV28,.,CASEDGGNQPQHF,TGTGCCAGCGAGGATGGTGGCAATCAGCCCCAGCATTTT
many,TRBJ1-4,TRBV4-2,.,CASSPPSNEKLFF,TGTGCCAGCAGCCCCCCCAGTAATGAAAAACTGTTTTTT
.,TRBJ1-1,TRBV7-9,.,CASSLSDTMNTEAFF,TGTGCCAGCAGCTTATCTGACACAATGAACACTGAAGCTTTCTTT
.,TRBJ2-7,TRBV30,.,CAWQRTAFYEQYF,TGTGCCTGGCAACGGACAGCGTTCTACGAGCAGTACTTC
.,TRBJ2-5,TRBV5-1,TRBD1,CASSADRVWETQYF,TGCGCCAGCAGCGCGGACAGGGTGTGGGAGACCCAGTACTTC
.,TRBJ1-2,TRBV14,.,CASSHRREPNYGYTF,TGTGCCAGCAGCCACCGTCGGGAGCCTAACTATGGCTACACCTTC
.,TRBJ2-4,TRBV14,TRBD1,CASSQMGQGLKNIQYF,TGTGCCAGCAGCCAAATGGGACAGGGGCTCAAAAACATTCAGTACTTC
.,TRBJ1-1,TRBV12-3/TRBV12-4,.,CASGLKNTEAFF,TGTGCGTCGGGATTGAAGAACACTGAAGCTTTCTTT
.,TRBJ2-1,TRBV24-1,TRBD2,CATSDSKLAGADNEQFF,TGTGCCACCAGTGACTCCAAACTAGCGGGAGCTGACAATGAGCAGTTCTTC
.,TRBJ2-1,TRBV12-3/TRBV12-4,.,CASTGIRGNEQFF,TGTGCCAGCACCGGAATACGGGGGAATGAGCAGTTCTTC
.,TRBJ2-3,TRBV28,TRBD2,CASSLIVAGGITDTQYF,TGTGCCAGCAGTTTGATAGTAGCGGGGGGGATCACAGATACGCAGTATTTT
.,TRBJ1-2,TRBV2,.,CASSPPGTNYGYTF,TGTGCCAGCAGTCCTCCCGGGACTAACTATGGCTACACCTTC
.,TRBJ2-2,TRBV28,.,CASSFSQGTGELFF,TGTGCCAGCAGTTTTTCACAGGGTACCGGGGAGCTGTTTTTT
.,TRBJ1-1,TRBV5-1,.,CASATTGMNTEAFF,TGCGCCAGCGCGACGACAGGAATGAACACTGAAGCTTTCTTT
.,TRBJ1-2,TRBV24-1,TRBD1,CATSVLGQGSLYGYTF,TGTGCCACCAGCGTATTAGGACAGGGATCACTCTATGGCTACACCTTC
.,TRBJ1-1,TRBV10-3,.,CAIRTGNSGETEAFF,TGTGCCATCAGAACAGGGAATAGCGGGGAAACTGAAGCTTTCTTT
.,TRBJ1-4,TRBV5-1,TRBD1,CASSSSTGGTVFF,TGCGCCAGCAGCTCCTCGACAGGGGGCACGGTGTTTTTT
.,TRBJ1-5,TRBV28,TRBD1,CASSTGGAYQPQHF,TGTGCCAGCAGCACAGGGGGGGCCTATCAGCCCCAGCATTTT
.,TRBJ2-1,TRBV29-1,TRBD1,CSDWTGDGEQFF,TGCAGCGATTGGACAGGGGACGGTGAGCAGTTCTTC
.,TRBJ1-1,TRBV30,.,CAWAFGANTEAFF,TGTGCCTGGGCCTTTGGGGCGAACACTGAAGCTTTCTTT
few,TRBJ2-2,TRBV10-1,.,CASSESGGTTGELFF,TGCGCCAGCAGTGAGTCCGGGGGAACAACCGGGGAGCTGTTTTTT
.,TRBJ2-2,TRBV2,.,CASNRELTGELFF,TGTGCCAGCAACCGGGAGTTGACCGGGGAGCTGTTTTTT
.,TRBJ2-5,TRBV6-5,.,CASSYASGVQETQYF,TGTGCCAGCAGCTACGCCTCGGGAGTCCAAGAGACCCAGTACTTC
few,TRBJ1-2,TRBV19,TRBD1,CASSRDSTNYGYTF,TGTGCCAGTAGTCGGGACAGTACTAACTATGGCTACACCTTC
once,TRBJ2-4,TRBV20-1,.,CSASRSELAKNIQYF,TGCAGTGCTAGTCGATCCGAACTAGCCAAAAACATTCAGTACTTC
once,TRBJ1-2,TRBV4-2,.,CASSQVGGDQINYGYTF,TGTGCCAGCAGCCAAGTAGGAGGGGATCAGATTAACTATGGCTACACCTTC
.,TRBJ1-2,TRBV7-9,.,CASSIGTNYGYTF,TGTGCCAGCAGCATCGGGACTAACTATGGCTACACCTTC
once,TRBJ2-3,TRBV18,TRBD1,CASSPLGTGGRDTQYF,TGTGCCAGCTCACCGCTCGGGACAGGGGGCCGAGATACGCAGTATTTT
.,TRBJ1-5,TRBV29-1,.,CSVEGISGQPQHF,TGCAGCGTTGAGGGTATTTCGGGGCAGCCCCAGCATTTT
.,TRBJ2-7,TRBV29-1,.,CSVGTTASSYEQYF,TGCAGCGTCGGAACGACAGCGAGCTCCTACGAGCAGTACTTC